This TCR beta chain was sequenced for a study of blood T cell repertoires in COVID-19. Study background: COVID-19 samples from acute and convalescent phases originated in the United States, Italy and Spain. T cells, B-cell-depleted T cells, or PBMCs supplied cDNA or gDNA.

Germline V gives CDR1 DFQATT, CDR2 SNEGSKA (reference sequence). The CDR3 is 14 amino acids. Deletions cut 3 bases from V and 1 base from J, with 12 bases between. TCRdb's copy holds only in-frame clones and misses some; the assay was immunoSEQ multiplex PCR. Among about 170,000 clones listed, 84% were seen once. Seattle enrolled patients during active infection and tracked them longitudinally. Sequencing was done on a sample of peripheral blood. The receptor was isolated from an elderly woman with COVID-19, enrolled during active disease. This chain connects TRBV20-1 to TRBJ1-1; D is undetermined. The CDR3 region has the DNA TGCAGTGCTAGTAAGTTCGCGGGGAACACTGAAGCTTTCTTT. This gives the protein CSASKFAGNTEAFF.